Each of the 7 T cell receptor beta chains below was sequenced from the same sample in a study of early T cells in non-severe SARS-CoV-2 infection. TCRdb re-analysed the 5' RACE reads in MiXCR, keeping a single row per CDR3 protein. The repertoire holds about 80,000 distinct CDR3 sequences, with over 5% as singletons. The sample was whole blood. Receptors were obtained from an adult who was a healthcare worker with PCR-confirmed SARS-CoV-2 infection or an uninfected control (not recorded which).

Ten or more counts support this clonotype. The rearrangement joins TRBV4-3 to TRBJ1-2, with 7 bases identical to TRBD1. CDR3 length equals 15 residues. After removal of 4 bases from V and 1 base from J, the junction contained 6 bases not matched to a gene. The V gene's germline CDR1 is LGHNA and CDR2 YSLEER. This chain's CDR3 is CASSPRGGFNYGYTF. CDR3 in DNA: TGCGCCAGCAGCCCCAGGGGGGGTTTTAACTATGGCTACACCTTC.

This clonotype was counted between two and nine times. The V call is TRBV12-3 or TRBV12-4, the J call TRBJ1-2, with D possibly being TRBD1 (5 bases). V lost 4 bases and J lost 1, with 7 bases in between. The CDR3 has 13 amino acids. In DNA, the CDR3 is TGTGCCAGCAGTTGGACAAATAACTATGGCTACACCTTC. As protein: CASSWTNNYGYTF.

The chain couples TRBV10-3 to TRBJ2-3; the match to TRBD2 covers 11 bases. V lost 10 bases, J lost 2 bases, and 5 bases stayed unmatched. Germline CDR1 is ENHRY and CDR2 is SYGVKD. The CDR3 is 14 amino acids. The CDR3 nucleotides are TGTGCCACTATGACTAGCGGGAACACAGATACGCAGTATTTT. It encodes CATMTSGNTDTQYF.

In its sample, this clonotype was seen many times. CDR3 coding DNA: TGTGCCAGTAGCTCTGAGACAGGTTCGGGTCAGCCCCAGCATTTT. It translates to CASSSETGSGQPQHF. The chain uses TRBV19 and TRBJ1-5; tentative D call: TRBD1 (6 bases). This CDR3 comprises 15 residues. CDR1 and CDR2 from the germline V gene are LNHDA and SQIVND (reference sequence). Trimming pared 6 bases from V and 6 bases from J, leaving 18 bases between.

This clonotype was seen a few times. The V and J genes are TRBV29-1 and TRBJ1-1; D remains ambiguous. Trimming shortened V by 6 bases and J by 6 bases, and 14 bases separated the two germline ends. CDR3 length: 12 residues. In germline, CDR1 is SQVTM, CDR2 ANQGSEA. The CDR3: CSVRAGRAEAFF. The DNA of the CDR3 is TGCAGCGTCCGGGCCGGGCGGGCTGAAGCTTTCTTT.

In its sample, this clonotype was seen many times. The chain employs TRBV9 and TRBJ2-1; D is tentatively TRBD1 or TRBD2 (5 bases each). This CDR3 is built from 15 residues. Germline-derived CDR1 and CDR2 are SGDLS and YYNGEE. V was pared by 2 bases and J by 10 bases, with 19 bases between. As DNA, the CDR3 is TGTGCCAGCAGCGTCCGGGACCAAACACAAGTAGAGCAGTTCTTC. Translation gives CASSVRDQTQVEQFF.

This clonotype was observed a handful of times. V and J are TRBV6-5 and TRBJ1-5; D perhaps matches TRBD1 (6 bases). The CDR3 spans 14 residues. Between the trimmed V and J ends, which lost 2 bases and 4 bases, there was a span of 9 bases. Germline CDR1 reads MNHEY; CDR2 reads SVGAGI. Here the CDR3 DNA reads TGTGCCAGCAGTTACGACAGGACAAATCAGCCCCAGCATTTT. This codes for CASSYDRTNQPQHF.